This T cell receptor (beta chain) was profiled in a study of blood T cell repertoires in COVID-19 (dated by TCRdb to the early 2020s). Regarding the study in general: Samples covering the acute and convalescent phases of COVID-19 were provided by collaborators in the United States, Italy and Spain. Where HLA class I and class II types were available, the types were taken from metadata supplied by the sample provider, not from assay-based typing. A de-identified subject ID, COVID-19 status, age in years and sex were almost always included in the sample metadata. The material from the prospective study consisted of cDNA or gDNA derived from T cells, B-cell-depleted T cells, or PBMCs. The samples were drawn from two sources: the first 160 participants of the ongoing ImmuneRACE study, and fewer than 1,500 subjects contributed by 6 global collaborators. The repertoires were released in a freely available public database meant as a resource for research on the immune response to SARS-CoV-2. The dataset comprised deeply sampled blood TCRbeta repertoires from subjects exposed to, actively infected with, or recovered from COVID-19. Findings and caveats that apply to the study as a whole: The quantity of clinical and demographic metadata differed by source and by participant and was supplied without curation.

V is shortened by 4 bases, J by 7 bases, and the region joining them spans 20 bases. Taken from the germline V gene, the CDR1 and CDR2 loops are MNHNS and SASEGT. Measured from the cysteine to the phenylalanine, the CDR3 is 16 residues long. The DNA shown is the 48-base CDR3, in frame from base 1. The immunoSEQ Assay, a bias-controlled multiplex PCR, was used to amplify TCRbeta CDR3 regions from genomic DNA. As for the authors' bioinformatics: Nucleated cell counts per sample were estimated from amplification of reference gene primers within the assay. Sequence reads were collapsed and filtered to measure the absolute abundance of every unique TCRbeta CDR3 rearrangement. For each sample, productive Simpson clonality was calculated by taking the square root of Simpson's diversity index across productive rearrangements. TCRdb retrieved this table from immuneACCESS and kept in-frame rearrangements only. Not all clones are present; in checked studies, unresolved V genes account for under half, and no reason is known for the remainder. V and J calls and clone size are given by that table; D and trimming were obtained from the DNA. For this sample the table gives around 280,000 clones, of which around 90% were detected only once. The biggest ten clones account for about 1.7% of the sample.

As for this clone: Its antigen specificity is not known. Base qualities are not at hand, and no much larger clone is one base apart.

Enrolling through a virtual design, the prospective study's participants ranged in age from roughly 18 to 90 years and lived across roughly 23 United States geographic areas. In the prospective study, participants were assigned to cohorts based on the clinical history participants reported in a screening survey and a study questionnaire. Mobile phlebotomists in the prospective study collected whole blood, serum and a nasopharyngeal or oropharyngeal swab from every participant. Additional blood draws and questionnaires over an approximately two-month period could optionally be provided by prospective study participants. Blood samples from the prospective study were shipped frozen or at room temperature prior to DNA extraction.

This sequence was found in a woman under 30 with acute COVID-19. The chain uses TRBV6-1 and TRBJ2-1; possibly the D gene is TRBD2, per 6 matching bases. Sequenced input: PBMCs or T cells enriched from blood (not recorded which). CDR3 region: CASSGFGTHILNEQFF. In nucleotide form, the sequence is TGTGCCAGCAGTGGATTTGGGACTCATATATTGAATGAGCAGTTCTTC.